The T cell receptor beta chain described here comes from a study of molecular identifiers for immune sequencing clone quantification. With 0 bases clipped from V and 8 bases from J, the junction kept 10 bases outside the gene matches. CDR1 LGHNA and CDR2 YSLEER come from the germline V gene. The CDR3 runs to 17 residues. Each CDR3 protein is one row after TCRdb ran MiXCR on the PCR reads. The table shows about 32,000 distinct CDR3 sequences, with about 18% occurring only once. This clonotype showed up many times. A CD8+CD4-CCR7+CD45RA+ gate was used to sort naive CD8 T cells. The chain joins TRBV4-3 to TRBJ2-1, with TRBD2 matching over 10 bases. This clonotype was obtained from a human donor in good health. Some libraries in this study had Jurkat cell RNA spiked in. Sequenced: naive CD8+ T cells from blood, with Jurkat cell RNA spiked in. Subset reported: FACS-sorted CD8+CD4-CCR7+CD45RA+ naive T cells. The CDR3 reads CASSQDLLAGARDEQFF. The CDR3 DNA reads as TGCGCCAGCAGCCAAGATCTCCTAGCGGGGGCGAGGGATGAGCAGTTCTTC.